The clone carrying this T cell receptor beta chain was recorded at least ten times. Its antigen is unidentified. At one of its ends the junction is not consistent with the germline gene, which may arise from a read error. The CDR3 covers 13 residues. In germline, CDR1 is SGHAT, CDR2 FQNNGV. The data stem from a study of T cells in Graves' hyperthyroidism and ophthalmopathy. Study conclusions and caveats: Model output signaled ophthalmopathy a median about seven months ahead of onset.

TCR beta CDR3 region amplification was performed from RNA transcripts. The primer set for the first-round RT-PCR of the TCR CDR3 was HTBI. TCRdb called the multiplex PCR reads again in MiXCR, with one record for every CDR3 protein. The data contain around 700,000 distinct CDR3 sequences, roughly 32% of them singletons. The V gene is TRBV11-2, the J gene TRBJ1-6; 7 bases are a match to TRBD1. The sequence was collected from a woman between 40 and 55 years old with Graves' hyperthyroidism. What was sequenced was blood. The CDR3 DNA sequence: TGTGCCAGCAGCGCCCGGGGACAGTCGGGATCTCGCTTT. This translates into CASSARGQSGSRF.